The present T cell receptor beta chain was sequenced within a study of blood T cell repertoires in COVID-19. The CDR3 length is 14 residues. Trimming cost V 7 bases and J 5 bases, with 15 bases left between them. The V gene's germline CDR1 is MNHNY and CDR2 SVGAGI (reference sequence). TCRdb's table, derived via immunoSEQ multiplex PCR, lists solely in-frame clones and lacks some. The sample yields roughly 190,000 clones, 80% to 95% seen once. The chain uses TRBV6-6 and TRBJ2-1; D gene uncertain. The receptor was isolated from a man in his fifties or sixties with acute or convalescent COVID-19. Sample: peripheral blood. The CDR3 reads CASNENRLNNEQFF. The CDR3 region has the DNA TGTGCCAGCAACGAAAATCGACTGAACAATGAGCAGTTCTTC.